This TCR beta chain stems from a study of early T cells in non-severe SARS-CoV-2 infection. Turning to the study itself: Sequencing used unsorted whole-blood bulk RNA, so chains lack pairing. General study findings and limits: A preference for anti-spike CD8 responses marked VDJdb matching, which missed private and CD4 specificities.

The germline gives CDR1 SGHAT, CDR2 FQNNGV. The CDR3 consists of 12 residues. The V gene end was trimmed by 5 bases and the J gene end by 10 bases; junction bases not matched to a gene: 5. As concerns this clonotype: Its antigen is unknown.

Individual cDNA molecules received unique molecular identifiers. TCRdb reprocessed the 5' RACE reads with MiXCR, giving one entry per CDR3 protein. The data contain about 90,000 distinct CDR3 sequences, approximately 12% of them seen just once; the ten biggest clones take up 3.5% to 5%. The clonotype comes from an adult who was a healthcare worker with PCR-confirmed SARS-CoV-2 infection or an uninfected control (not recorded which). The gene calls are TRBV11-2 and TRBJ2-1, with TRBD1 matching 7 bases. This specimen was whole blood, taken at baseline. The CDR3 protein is CASSQDRVEQFF. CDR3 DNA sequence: TGTGCCAGCAGCCAAGACAGGGTCGAGCAGTTCTTC. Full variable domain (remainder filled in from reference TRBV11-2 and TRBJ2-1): EAGVAQSPRYKIIEKRQSVAFWCNPISGHATLYWYQQILGQGPKLLIQFQNNGVVDDSQLPKDRFSAERLKGVDSTLKIQPAKLEDSAVYLCASSQDRVEQFFGPGTRLTVL.